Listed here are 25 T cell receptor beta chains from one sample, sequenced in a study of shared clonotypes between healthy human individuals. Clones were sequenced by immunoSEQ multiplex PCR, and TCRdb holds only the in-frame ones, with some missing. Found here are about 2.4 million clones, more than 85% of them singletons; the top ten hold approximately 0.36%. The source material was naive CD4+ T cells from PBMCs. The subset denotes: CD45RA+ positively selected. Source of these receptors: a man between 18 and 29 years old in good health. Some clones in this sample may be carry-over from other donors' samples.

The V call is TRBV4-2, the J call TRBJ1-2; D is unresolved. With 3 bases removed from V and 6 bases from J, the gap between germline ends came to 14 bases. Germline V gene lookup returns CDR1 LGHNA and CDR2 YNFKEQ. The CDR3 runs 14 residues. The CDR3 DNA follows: TGTGCCAGCAGCCACAGGCCGACCAAGAATGGCTACACCTTC. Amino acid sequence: CASSHRPTKNGYTF.

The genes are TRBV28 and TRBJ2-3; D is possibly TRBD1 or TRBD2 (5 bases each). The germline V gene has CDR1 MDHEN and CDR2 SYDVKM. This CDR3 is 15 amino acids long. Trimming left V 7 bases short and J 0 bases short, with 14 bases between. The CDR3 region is CASTYSGPSTDTQYF. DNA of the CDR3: TGTGCCAGCACCTACTCGGGACCGAGCACAGATACGCAGTATTTT.

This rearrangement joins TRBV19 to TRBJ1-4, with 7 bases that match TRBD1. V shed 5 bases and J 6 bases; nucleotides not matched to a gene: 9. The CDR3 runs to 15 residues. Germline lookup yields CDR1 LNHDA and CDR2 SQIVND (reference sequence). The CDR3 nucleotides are TGTGCCAGTAGTCGAACAGGGGAGGGGTATGAAAAACTGTTTTTT. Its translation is CASSRTGEGYEKLFF.

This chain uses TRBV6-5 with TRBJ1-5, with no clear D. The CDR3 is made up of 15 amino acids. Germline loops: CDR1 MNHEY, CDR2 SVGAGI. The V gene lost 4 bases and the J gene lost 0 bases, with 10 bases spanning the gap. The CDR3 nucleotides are TGTGCCAGCAGTTCCCGTGGGTATAGCAATCAGCCCCAGCATTTT. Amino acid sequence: CASSSRGYSNQPQHF.

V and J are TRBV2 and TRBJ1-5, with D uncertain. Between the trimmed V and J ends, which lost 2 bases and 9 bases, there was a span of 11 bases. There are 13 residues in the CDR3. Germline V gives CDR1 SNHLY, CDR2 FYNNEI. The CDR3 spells CASSEIGPGPQHF. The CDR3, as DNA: TGTGCCAGCAGTGAAATAGGCCCAGGGCCCCAGCATTTT.

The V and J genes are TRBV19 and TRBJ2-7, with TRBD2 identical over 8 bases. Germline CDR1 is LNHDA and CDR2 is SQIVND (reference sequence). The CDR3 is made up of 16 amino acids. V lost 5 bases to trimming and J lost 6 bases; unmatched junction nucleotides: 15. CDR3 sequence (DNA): TGTGCCAGTAGTTCTAGGGGGACTAGGCCCCTCGCCGAGCAGTACTTC. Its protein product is CASSSRGTRPLAEQYF.

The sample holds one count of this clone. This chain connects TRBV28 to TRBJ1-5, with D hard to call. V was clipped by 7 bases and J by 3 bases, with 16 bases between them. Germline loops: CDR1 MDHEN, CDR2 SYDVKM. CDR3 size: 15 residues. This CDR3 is CASMAGSPFNQPQHF. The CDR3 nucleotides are TGTGCCAGCATGGCCGGGAGCCCGTTCAATCAGCCCCAGCATTTT.

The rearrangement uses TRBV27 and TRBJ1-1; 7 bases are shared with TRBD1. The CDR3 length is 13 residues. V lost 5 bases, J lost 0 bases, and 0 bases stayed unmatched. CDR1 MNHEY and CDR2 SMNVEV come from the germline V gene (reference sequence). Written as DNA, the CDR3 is TGTGCCAGCAGTGGGACAGTGAACACTGAAGCTTTCTTT. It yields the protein CASSGTVNTEAFF.

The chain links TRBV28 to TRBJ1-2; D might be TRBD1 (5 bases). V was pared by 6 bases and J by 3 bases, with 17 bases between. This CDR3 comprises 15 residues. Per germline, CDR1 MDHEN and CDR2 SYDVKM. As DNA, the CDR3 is TGTGCCAGCAGAATCACGGGGAGGGGAGACTATGGCTACACCTTC. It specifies CASRITGRGDYGYTF.

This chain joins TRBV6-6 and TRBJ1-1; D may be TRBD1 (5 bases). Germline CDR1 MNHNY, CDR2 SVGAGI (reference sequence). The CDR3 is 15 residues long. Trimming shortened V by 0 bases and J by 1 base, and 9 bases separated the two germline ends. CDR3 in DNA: TGTGCCAGCAGTTACTCCGACAGAGGGAACACTGAAGCTTTCTTT. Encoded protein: CASSYSDRGNTEAFF.

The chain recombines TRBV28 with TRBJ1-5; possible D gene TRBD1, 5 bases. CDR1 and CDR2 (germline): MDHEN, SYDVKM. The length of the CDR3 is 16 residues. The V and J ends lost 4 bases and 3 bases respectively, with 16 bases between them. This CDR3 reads CASSSPAGQNNQPQHF. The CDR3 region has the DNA TGTGCCAGCAGTTCCCCCGCGGGGCAGAACAATCAGCCCCAGCATTTT.

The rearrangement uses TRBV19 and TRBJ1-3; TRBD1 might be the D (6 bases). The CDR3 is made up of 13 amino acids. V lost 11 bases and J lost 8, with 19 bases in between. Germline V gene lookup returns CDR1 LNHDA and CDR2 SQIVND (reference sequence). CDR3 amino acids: CAARVTGTDTIYF. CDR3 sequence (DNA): TGTGCCGCCCGGGTAACAGGGACGGACACCATATATTTT.

In DNA, the CDR3 is TGTGCCAGCAGCTTAGCTCTGGGTCCCCAGCATTTT. This gives the protein CASSLALGPQHF. V usage is TRBV7-6 and J usage is TRBJ1-5; D call uncertain. Germline V gives CDR1 SGHVS, CDR2 FNYEAQ. V lost 0 bases to trimming and J lost 10 bases, with 7 bases between them. The CDR3 length is 12 residues.

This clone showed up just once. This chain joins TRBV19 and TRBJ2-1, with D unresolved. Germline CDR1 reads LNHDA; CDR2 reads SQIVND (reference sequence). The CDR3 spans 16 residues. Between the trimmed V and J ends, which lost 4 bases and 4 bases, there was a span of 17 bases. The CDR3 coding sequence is TGTGCCAGTAGTACCCCCCGAGGAGCGCAGTACAATGAGCAGTTCTTC. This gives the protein CASSTPRGAQYNEQFF.

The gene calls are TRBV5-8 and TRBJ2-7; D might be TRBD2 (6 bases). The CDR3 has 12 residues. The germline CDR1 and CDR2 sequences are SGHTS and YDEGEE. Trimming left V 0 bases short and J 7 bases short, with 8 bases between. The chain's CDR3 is CASSLVRGEQYF. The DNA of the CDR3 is TGTGCCAGCAGCTTGGTACGGGGGGAGCAGTACTTC.

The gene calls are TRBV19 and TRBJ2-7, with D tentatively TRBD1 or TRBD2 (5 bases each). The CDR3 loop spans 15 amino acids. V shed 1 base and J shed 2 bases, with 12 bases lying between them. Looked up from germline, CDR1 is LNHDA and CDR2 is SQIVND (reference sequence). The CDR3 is CASSIGGANTYEQYF. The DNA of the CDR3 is TGTGCCAGTAGTATAGGAGGGGCGAATACCTACGAGCAGTACTTC. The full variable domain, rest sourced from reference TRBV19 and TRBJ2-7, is DGGITQSPKYLFRKEGQNVTLSCEQNLNHDAMYWYRQDPGQGLRLIYYSQIVNDFQKGDIAEGYSVSREKKESFPLTVTSAQKNPTAFYLCASSIGGANTYEQYFGPGTRLTVT.

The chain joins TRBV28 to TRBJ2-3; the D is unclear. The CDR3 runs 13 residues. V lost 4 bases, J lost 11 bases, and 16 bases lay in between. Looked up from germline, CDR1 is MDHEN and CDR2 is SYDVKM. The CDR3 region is CASSSPTLALQYF. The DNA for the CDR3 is TGTGCCAGCAGTTCCCCCACGCTTGCGTTGCAGTATTTT.

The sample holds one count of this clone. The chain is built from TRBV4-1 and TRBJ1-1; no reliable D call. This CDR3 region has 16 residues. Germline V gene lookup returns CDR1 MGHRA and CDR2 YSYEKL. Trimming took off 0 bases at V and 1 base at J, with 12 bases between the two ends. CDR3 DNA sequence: TGCGCCAGCAGCCAAGAGAGGACGGGAAGGAACACTGAAGCTTTCTTT. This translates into CASSQERTGRNTEAFF.

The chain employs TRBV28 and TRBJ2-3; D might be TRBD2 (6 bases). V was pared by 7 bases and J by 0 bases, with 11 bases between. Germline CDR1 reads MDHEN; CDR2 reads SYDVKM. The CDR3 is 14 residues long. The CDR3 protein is CASIQGTSTDTQYF. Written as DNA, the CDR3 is TGTGCCAGCATCCAAGGGACTAGCACAGATACGCAGTATTTT.

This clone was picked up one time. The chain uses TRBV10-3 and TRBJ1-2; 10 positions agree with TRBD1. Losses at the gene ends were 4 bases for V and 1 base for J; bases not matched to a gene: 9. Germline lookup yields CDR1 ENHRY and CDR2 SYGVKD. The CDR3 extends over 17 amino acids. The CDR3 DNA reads TGTGCCATCAGTGTGCGGGACAGGGGCCGCCTTAACTATGGCTACACCTTC. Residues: CAISVRDRGRLNYGYTF.

CDR3 nucleotide sequence: TGTGCCAGCTCACCAACCCCCTCATGGGATGGCTACACCTTC. It yields the protein CASSPTPSWDGYTF. The chain links TRBV18 to TRBJ1-2; D is ambiguous. From germline, CDR1 is KGHSH and CDR2 LQKENI. This CDR3 spans 14 amino acids. V lost 2 bases and J lost 6, with 13 bases in between.

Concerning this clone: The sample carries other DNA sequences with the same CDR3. Written as DNA, the CDR3 is TGCGCCAGCAGCTTCGGACTAGCGGACACAGATACGCAGTATTTT. Amino acids: CASSFGLADTDTQYF. This rearrangement joins TRBV5-1 to TRBJ2-3, with 10 bases identical to TRBD2. Trimming at V came to 2 bases and at J to 2 bases, leaving 2 bases not matched to a gene. Germline V gene data show CDR1 as SGHRS and CDR2 as YFSETQ. CDR3 size: 15 residues.

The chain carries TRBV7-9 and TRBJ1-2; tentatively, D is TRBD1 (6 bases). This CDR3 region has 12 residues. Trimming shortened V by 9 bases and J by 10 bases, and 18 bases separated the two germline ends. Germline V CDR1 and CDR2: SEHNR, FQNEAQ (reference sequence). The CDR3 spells CASWTGARDYTF. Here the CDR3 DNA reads TGTGCCAGTTGGACGGGGGCGCGGGACTACACCTTC.

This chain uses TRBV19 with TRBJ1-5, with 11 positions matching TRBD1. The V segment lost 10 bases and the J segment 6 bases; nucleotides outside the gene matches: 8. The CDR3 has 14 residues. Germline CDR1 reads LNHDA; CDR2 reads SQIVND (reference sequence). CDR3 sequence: CATVGQGGGQPQHF. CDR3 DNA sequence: TGTGCCACCGTGGGACAGGGGGGAGGTCAGCCCCAGCATTTT.

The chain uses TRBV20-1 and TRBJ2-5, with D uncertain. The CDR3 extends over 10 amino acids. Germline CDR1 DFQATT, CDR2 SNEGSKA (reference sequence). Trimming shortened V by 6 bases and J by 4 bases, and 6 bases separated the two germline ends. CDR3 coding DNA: TGCAGTGCCGGGCCAGAGACCCAGTACTTC. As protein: CSAGPETQYF.